The 22 T cell receptor beta chains in this list originate from one sample, sequenced in a study of beta chain features in type 1 diabetes. Expressed TCRB transcripts were sequenced after all isolated RNA was converted to cDNA. Profiled with immunoSEQ multiplex PCR; TCRdb holds only in-frame clones, not every one. The sample includes roughly 290,000 clones, approximately 16% of them seen just once. No cognate antigen is known for these TCRs. General observations from the study: Shorter TCRB CDR3s, moderately but significantly so, were found in Type 1 diabetes patients in all four CD4+ subsets.

The sample consisted of naive CD4+ T cells from blood. These receptor sequences come from a man younger than 30 with type 1 diabetes.

CDR3 region: CASSAGLISYEQYF. The CDR3 bases are TGTGCCAGCAGCGCCGGACTAATTAGCTACGAGCAGTACTTC. This rearrangement joins TRBV9 to TRBJ2-7; tentatively, D is TRBD2 (6 bases). The V gene lost 3 bases and the J gene lost 3 bases, with 13 bases spanning the gap. From germline, CDR1 is SGDLS and CDR2 YYNGEE. The CDR3 sequence is 14 residues long.

V is TRBV29-1 and J is TRBJ2-2; D may be TRBD1 (5 bases). The V and J ends lost 6 bases and 4 bases respectively, with 15 bases between them. CDR3 length: 14 residues. Germline CDR1 reads SQVTM; CDR2 reads ANQGSEA. The CDR3 region has the DNA TGCAGCGTGAAGGTTCAGGGCGGCACCGGGGAGCTGTTTTTT. Its translation is CSVKVQGGTGELFF.

The chain joins TRBV25-1 to TRBJ1-2, with 7 bases aligning to TRBD1. The V gene's germline CDR1 is MGHDK and CDR2 SYGVNS. The CDR3 runs 13 residues. The junction had 1 base not matched to a gene; V was cut back by 3 bases and J by 3 bases. CDR3 bases: TGTGCCAGCAGTGACAGGGGGTACTATGGCTACACCTTC. Protein: CASSDRGYYGYTF.

The chain links TRBV11-2 to TRBJ2-7; 9 bases map to TRBD2. The J segment lost 9 bases and the V segment lost 5 bases, leaving 8 bases of the junction unmatched. Germline lookup yields CDR1 SGHAT and CDR2 FQNNGV. This CDR3 contains 13 residues. CDR3 sequence: CASSRREGVGQYF. The DNA for the CDR3 is TGTGCCAGCAGCCGGCGGGAGGGGGTAGGGCAGTACTTC.

This chain connects TRBV18 to TRBJ1-2, with 10 nucleotides matching TRBD1. After removal of 3 bases from V and 8 bases from J, the junction contained 9 bases not matched to a gene. Germline V gene data show CDR1 as KGHSH and CDR2 as LQKENI. The CDR3 spans 15 residues. CDR3 nucleotide sequence: TGTGCCAGCTCACCGCGGGACAGGGGAAGCGAGGGCTACACCTTC. It encodes CASSPRDRGSEGYTF.

J is TRBJ1-1 and V is TRBV7-2; no clear D. CDR1 and CDR2 from the germline V gene are SGHTA and FQGNSA. The CDR3 is 13 residues long. Trimming cost V 4 bases and J 0 bases, with 6 bases left between them. The CDR3 DNA sequence: TGTGCCAGCAGCTGGGAGGTGAACACTGAAGCTTTCTTT. This sequence encodes CASSWEVNTEAFF. The complete variable domain, with remaining parts taken from reference TRBV7-2 and TRBJ1-1, reads GAGVSQSPSNKVTEKGKDVELRCDPISGHTALYWYRQSLGQGLEFLIYFQGNSAPDKSGLPSDRFSAERTGGSVSTLTIQRTQQEDSAVYLCASSWEVNTEAFFGQGTRLTVV.

This clone has just one count. This rearrangement joins TRBV5-1 to TRBJ2-1; 14 positions agree with TRBD2. CDR1 SGHRS and CDR2 YFSETQ come from the germline V gene. The CDR3 has 17 amino acids. J gave up 1 base and V 3 bases, and 3 bases lay outside the gene matches. CDR3 region: CASSWTSGGRSYNEQFF. The CDR3 coding sequence is TGCGCCAGCAGCTGGACTAGCGGGGGGAGATCCTACAATGAGCAGTTCTTC.

In DNA form, the CDR3 reads TGTGCCAGCAGCCAAGTTCGTCCAGGGTTATCCTACAATGAGCAGTTCTTC. It encodes CASSQVRPGLSYNEQFF. The chain is built from TRBV4-2 and TRBJ2-1, with D tentatively TRBD1 (5 bases). V lost 1 base and J lost 1, with 14 bases in between. Germline V CDR1 and CDR2: LGHNA, YNFKEQ. This CDR3 spans 17 amino acids.

V usage is TRBV11-2 and J usage is TRBJ1-2; 9 bases agree with TRBD1. V lost 7 bases, J lost 4 bases, and 7 bases stayed unmatched. The CDR3 has 14 residues. Germline CDR1 SGHAT, CDR2 FQNNGV. CDR3 protein: CASTSRDRVYGYTF. CDR3 nucleotides: TGTGCCAGCACCTCTCGGGACAGGGTCTATGGCTACACCTTC.

The chain links TRBV4-2 to TRBJ2-1; the D is unclear. V was pared by 0 bases and J by 2 bases, with 11 bases between. In germline, CDR1 is LGHNA, CDR2 YNFKEQ. The CDR3 spans 16 residues. In DNA, the CDR3 is TGTGCCAGCAGCCAAGATCGCCGAGTTCCCTACAATGAGCAGTTCTTC. Its translation is CASSQDRRVPYNEQFF.

The chain combines TRBV25-1 with TRBJ2-3, with D unresolved. This CDR3 spans 13 amino acids. CDR1 is MGHDK, CDR2 SYGVNS, per germline. Between the trimmed V and J ends, which lost 5 bases and 0 bases, there was a span of 6 bases. CDR3 protein: CASSRASTDTQYF. CDR3 sequence (DNA): TGTGCCAGCAGTCGCGCAAGCACAGATACGCAGTATTTT.

Only a few counts were recorded for this clone. V and J are TRBV7-9 and TRBJ1-3, with a weak D call TRBD1 (6 bases). Trimming removed 5 bases at V and 0 bases at J, with 8 bases between. This CDR3 comprises 14 residues. In germline, CDR1 is SEHNR, CDR2 FQNEAQ (reference sequence). The CDR3 spells CASSRTVSGNTIYF. CDR3 DNA sequence: TGTGCCAGCAGCCGGACAGTCTCTGGAAACACCATATATTTT.

This clone appeared a few times. The J gene is TRBJ2-1, the V gene TRBV30, with 7 bases lining up with TRBD1. Trimming took 3 bases from V and 4 from J; bases not matched to a gene: 3. The CDR3 has 13 amino acids. Germline CDR1 reads GTSNPN; CDR2 reads SVGIG (reference sequence). The CDR3 is CAWRQGSYNEQFF. The CDR3 coding sequence is TGTGCCTGGAGACAGGGGTCTTACAATGAGCAGTTCTTC. Full variable domain (remainder filled in from reference TRBV30 and TRBJ2-1): SQTIHQWPATLVQPVGSPLSLECTVEGTSNPNLYWYRQAAGRGLQLLFYSVGIGQISSEVPQNLSASRPQDRQFILSSKKLLLSDSGFYLCAWRQGSYNEQFFGPGTRLTVL.

This clone was observed a handful of times. The chain employs TRBV5-4 and TRBJ2-2; D uncertain. CDR1 SGHNT and CDR2 YYREEE come from the germline V gene (reference sequence). Trimming took off 1 base at V and 1 base at J, with 5 bases between the two ends. CDR3 size: 14 residues. CDR3 region: CASSLSWNTGELFF. CDR3 nucleotides: TGTGCCAGCAGCTTGTCTTGGAACACCGGGGAGCTGTTTTTT. Complete variable domain (other parts from reference TRBV5-4 and TRBJ2-2): ETGVTQSPTHLIKTRGQQVTLRCSSQSGHNTVSWYQQALGQGPQFIFQYYREEENGRGNFPPRFSGLQFPNYSSELNVNALELDDSALYLCASSLSWNTGELFFGEGSRLTVL.

This clone was seen more than once but under ten times. CDR3 amino acids: CASSLDGTGGGYEQYF. The CDR3 region has the DNA TGCGCCAGCAGCTTGGATGGGACAGGGGGAGGCTACGAGCAGTACTTC. The chain has TRBV5-1 and TRBJ2-7; the match to TRBD1 covers 11 bases. The CDR3 totals 16 residues. Trimming took 0 bases from V and 3 from J; bases not matched to a gene: 5. Germline CDR1 reads SGHRS; CDR2 reads YFSETQ.

This clone has only a few counts. The chain joins TRBV10-2 to TRBJ1-2; D unresolved. The CDR3 has 15 residues. Trimming took 3 bases from V and 4 from J, leaving 15 bases between them. CDR1 is WSHSY and CDR2 is SAAADI in the germline V gene. CDR3 sequence (DNA): TGCGCCAGCAGTGATGGCCTAAGAAGACTCTATGGCTACACCTTC. Translated: CASSDGLRRLYGYTF.

The V gene is TRBV4-3, the J gene TRBJ1-2; 12 bases match TRBD1. V lost 2 bases to trimming and J lost 5 bases; unmatched junction nucleotides: 9. The CDR3 contains 17 residues. Looked up from germline, CDR1 is LGHNA and CDR2 is YSLEER. The CDR3 DNA is TGCGCCAGCAGCCAATATTTAGGGACAGGGGGCTTTTATGGCTACACCTTC. It translates to CASSQYLGTGGFYGYTF.

This clone came up a few times. The V and J genes are TRBV9 and TRBJ1-2, with unresolved D. Germline lookup yields CDR1 SGDLS and CDR2 YYNGEE. Trimming removed 0 bases from V and 2 bases from J, with 5 bases in between. The CDR3 length is 13 residues. CDR3 in DNA: TGTGCCAGCAGCGTAGATCAGAACTATGGCTACACCTTC. Its translation: CASSVDQNYGYTF.

The chain employs TRBV18 and TRBJ2-5; TRBD1 agrees at 9 bases. The CDR3 covers 14 residues. The germline V gene encodes CDR1 KGHSH and CDR2 LQKENI. The V segment lost 6 bases and the J segment 5 bases; nucleotides outside the gene matches: 7. The CDR3 coding sequence is TGTGCCAGCTCTTATGGACAGGGGCCGGAGACCCAGTACTTC. It is translated as CASSYGQGPETQYF. The full variable domain, in which reference TRBV18 and TRBJ2-5 provide the parts outside the CDR3, is NAGVMQNPRHLVRRRGQEARLRCSPMKGHSHVYWYRQLPEEGLKFMVYLQKENIIDESGMPKERFSAEFPKEGPSILRIQQVVRGDSAAYFCASSYGQGPETQYFGPGTRLLVL.

With regard to this clone: In the same sample, other DNA sequences code for this CDR3. The chain recombines TRBV10-2 with TRBJ2-7, with 12 bases that match TRBD2. J lost 4 bases, V lost 6 bases, and 7 bases had no gene match. The CDR3 has 15 amino acids. Germline CDR1 is WSHSY and CDR2 is SAAADI. CDR3 sequence (DNA): TGCGCCAGCAGGCCGGGACTAGCGGGTTCGTACGAGCAGTACTTC. Amino acid sequence: CASRPGLAGSYEQYF.

The chain carries TRBV11-2 and TRBJ2-7; 7 positions agree with TRBD1. V gave up 7 bases and J gave up 2 bases; unmatched junction bases: 11. CDR3 length: 15 amino acids. Germline V CDR1 and CDR2: SGHAT, FQNNGV. CDR3: CASKLPGQLPYEQYF. CDR3 bases: TGTGCCAGCAAACTCCCGGGACAGCTTCCCTACGAGCAGTACTTC.

The table lists this clone with a few counts. The V call is TRBV7-9, the J call TRBJ2-1, with TRBD2 matching over 7 bases. The germline gives CDR1 SEHNR, CDR2 FQNEAQ (reference sequence). The V gene end was trimmed by 6 bases and the J gene end by 7 bases; junction bases not matched to a gene: 3. The CDR3 covers 12 residues. The CDR3 bases are TGTGCCAGCAGGCCCGGGGGGAATGAGCAGTTCTTC. This encodes CASRPGGNEQFF.